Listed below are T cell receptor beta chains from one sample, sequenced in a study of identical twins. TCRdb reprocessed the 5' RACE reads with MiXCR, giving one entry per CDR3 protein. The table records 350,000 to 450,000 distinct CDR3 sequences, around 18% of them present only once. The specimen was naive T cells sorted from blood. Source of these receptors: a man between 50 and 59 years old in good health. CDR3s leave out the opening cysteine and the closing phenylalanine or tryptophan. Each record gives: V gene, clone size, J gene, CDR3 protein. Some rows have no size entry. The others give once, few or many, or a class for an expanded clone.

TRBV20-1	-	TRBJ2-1	SARSSGRFYNEQF
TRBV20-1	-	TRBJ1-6	SARNAVLGDNSPLH
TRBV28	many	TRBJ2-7	ASSLDRGEQY
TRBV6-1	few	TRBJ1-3	ASSDRGGSGNTIY
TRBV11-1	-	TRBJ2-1	ASSSTGGTSGIFNEQF
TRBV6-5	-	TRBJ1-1	ASSYSNRGNTEAF
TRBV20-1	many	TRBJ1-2	SASSGNNYGYT
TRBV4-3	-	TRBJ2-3	ASSPGTPSGRAMPQY
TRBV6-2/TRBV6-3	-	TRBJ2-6	ASSYARQGPRSPFGGANVLT
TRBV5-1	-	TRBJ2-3	ASSLRGVGTDTQY
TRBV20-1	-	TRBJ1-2	SAPTYGAELYGYT
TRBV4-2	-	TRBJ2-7	ASSQEVGESYEQY
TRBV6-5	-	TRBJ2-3	ATEGYTNTQY
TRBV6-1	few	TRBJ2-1	ATLNLADSYNEQF
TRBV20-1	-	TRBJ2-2	SARKVAGAAGELF
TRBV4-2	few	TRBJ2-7	ASSQGNSGNYEQY
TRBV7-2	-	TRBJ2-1	ASSPATGGSYNEQF
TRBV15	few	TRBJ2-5	ATSRFRRQQETQY
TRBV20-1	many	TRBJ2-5	SARVREVWETQY
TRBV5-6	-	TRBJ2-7	ASSLRTVLTYEQY
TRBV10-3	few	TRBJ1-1	ATRTGGNTEAF
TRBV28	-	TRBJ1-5	ASRGDPMPQH
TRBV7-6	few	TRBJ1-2	ASSPDRASSHGYT
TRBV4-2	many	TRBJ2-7	ASSSRTQTGEQY
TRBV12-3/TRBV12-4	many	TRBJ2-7	ASSPSGGLSYEQY
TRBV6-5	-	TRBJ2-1	ASSSLQLRTVSYNEQF
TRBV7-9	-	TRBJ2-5	ASSLALTSEQETQY
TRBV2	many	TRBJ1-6	ARGQESSYNSPLH
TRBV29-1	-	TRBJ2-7	SVPRGADGSSYEQY
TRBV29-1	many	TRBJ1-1	SVTTSGNTEAF
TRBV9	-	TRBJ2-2	ASSFRGLAGPTGELF
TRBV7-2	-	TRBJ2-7	ASSLARTSGSYEQY
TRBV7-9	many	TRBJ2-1	ASSPTSGSYNEQF
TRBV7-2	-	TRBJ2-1	ASSLVGAGAYNEQF
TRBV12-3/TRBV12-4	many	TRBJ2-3	ASKTGSSTDTQY
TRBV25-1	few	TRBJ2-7	ASTRRGSDEQY
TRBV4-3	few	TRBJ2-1	ASSQDGLALTPYNEQF
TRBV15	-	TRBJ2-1	ATSRVGGGNYEQF
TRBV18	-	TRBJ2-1	ASAALAGAHNEQF
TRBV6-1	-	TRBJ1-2	ATALGQYYGYT
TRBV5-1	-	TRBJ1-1	ASKEDSPNTEAF
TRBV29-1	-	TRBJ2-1	SVGGLAVYNEQF
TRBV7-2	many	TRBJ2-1	ASSLTSGGSYNEQF
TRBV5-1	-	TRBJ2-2	ASAVGPPNTGELF
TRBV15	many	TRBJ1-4	ATSRDLNSPDGLF
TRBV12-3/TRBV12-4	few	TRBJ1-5	ASSADNGNQPQH